This record concerns one TCR beta chain sequence. Its binding antigen is unknown. Nothing much larger sits one base from this clone, and base qualities are not available. The treatment or condition label, as the study defines it: approximately 10-day PBMC culture with coronavirus spike peptide pools or control peptides (ViraFEST assay). The ViraFEST assay was used in the study, in which antigen-specific T cells were expanded with peptide pools and expanded clonotypes were subsequently identified by TCR sequencing. The positive SARS-CoV-2 PCR tests of the convalescent patients were dated from March to December 2020, before the Alpha, Beta and Delta variants emerged in the United States. Each well held 2.2 million or so PBMCs cultured with approximately 10 ug/ml peptide pools in IMDM containing around 5% human AB serum and 10 IU/ml IL-2. Half of the culture medium was replaced with fresh IL-2-containing medium on days 3 and 7. Once the cells had been in culture for ten to eleven days, the EasySep CD4+ T cell isolation kit was used to isolate CD4+ T cells by negative selection. Ficoll-Paque Plus gradient centrifugation was used to isolate PBMCs from whole blood, and the isolated PBMCs were then either used fresh or cryopreserved at -140C. In general, triplicate wells were set up for every culture condition.

This sample was taken from a study of vaccination and CD4 T cells after COVID-19 (dated by TCRdb to between 2020 and 2023). With regard to the full study: Convalescent patients had a positive SARS-CoV-2 result on nasal swab PCR, and of these patients, fewer than ten had mild disease and one had severe disease. The convalescent cohort comprised six males and four females, including two Hispanic individuals, seven Caucasians, two Asians and one multiracial person. Participants got two doses of the Pfizer-BioNTech BNT162b2 vaccine (n=8) or two doses of the Moderna mRNA-1273 vaccine (n=2). Post-COVID blood samples from convalescent patients were collected a median of about 100 days after diagnosis, with a range of roughly 30 to 170 days. Post-vaccine blood samples were collected a median of approximately 72 days after the second vaccine dose, ranging from roughly 14 to 241 days. Overlapping spike peptide pools from SARS-CoV-2 and from the common cold coronaviruses HCoV-NL63, HCoV-OC43 and HCoV-229E were used as culture stimuli. As controls, cultures received a CEFX viral epitope pool (the positive control), an HIV-1 Nef peptide pool (the negative control), or no peptide at all. The spike-specific CD4+ TCR repertoire was compared before and after mRNA vaccination in over nine COVID-19 convalescent patients and 4 infection-naive healthy vaccine recipients.

Findings and caveats that apply to the study as a whole: Among the post-vaccine SARS-CoV-2-reactive clones in convalescent patients, a median 86.3% showed up only after vaccination, which suggests vaccine-specific priming. The median count of SARS-CoV-2-reactive clonotypes went up from 20 to 25 after infection to 38 after vaccination, although the change was not significant. In convalescent patients, nearly all vaccine-specific clones (304 of 307) were found to be mono-reactive for SARS-CoV-2 spike rather than cross-reactive with common cold coronaviruses. Only a relatively small number of convalescent patients were included in the study, and early timepoints following natural infection were not analyzed.

Its CDR3 holds 15 amino acids, cysteine through phenylalanine. The only DNA kept is the CDR3, 45 bases in frame from the first base. CDR1 and CDR2, looked up from the germline V gene, are ENHRY and SYGVKD. V is cut back by 6 bases and J by 1 base, with 6 bases in the junction unmatched. Library construction relied on PCR. TCR sequencing of DNA from cultured CD4+ T cells used the Oncomine TCR Beta short-read assay at the Johns Hopkins FTIC core. The QIAamp micro DNA kit was used to extract genomic DNA from the cultured CD4+ T cells. Oncomine TCR Beta libraries from cultured CD4+ T cells were pooled with unique dual indexes and sequenced on an Illumina iSeq 100. Regarding the original processing steps: Non-productive sequences were filtered out, and CDR3s that did not start with C, did not end with F or W, or were shorter than 7 amino acids were discarded. The MANAFEST web application identified antigen-specific clonotypes by comparing peptide-stimulated wells against reference wells and other culture wells. An FDR below 0.05, an odds ratio above 5, and a productive frequency above 0.1% in at least two of three replicate wells were required for clones to be considered positive. A clonotype was classed as cross-reactive if the clonotype showed significant expansion both in SARS-CoV-2 spike wells and in at least one common cold coronavirus spike condition. Levenshtein distances (stringdist) and unrooted phylogenetic trees (ape) in R version 3.6.1 were used to assess CDR3 homology. The public reads were quality trimmed at Q25 with fastp and then assembled into clones with MiXCR by TCRdb, keeping productive beta chains. CDR3 protein sequences are deduplicated, and each keeps its most common genes and DNA. TCRdb's processing, not the authors' own work, is the source of the V and J calls. In this sample the table shows 7,900 or so distinct CDR3 sequences, around 66% of which occur a single time. Jointly, the top ten make up approximately 17% of the sample.

Material: cultured CD4+ T cells from blood, obtained after SARS-CoV-2 vaccination. This TCR derives from a human donor with COVID-19. The sequence joins TRBV10-3 to TRBJ2-3; the junction holds 8 bases that match TRBD1. The CDR3 here reads CAIRATDRGTDTQYF. The DNA is as follows: TGTGCCATCAGGGCGACGGACAGGGGCACAGATACGCAGTATTTT.